Listed here are 3 T cell receptor beta chains from one sample, sequenced in a study of long-term antiretroviral therapy in people with HIV. It was version v3.0 of the immunoSEQ assay that was run at survey level. Profiling relied on immunoSEQ multiplex PCR, and the TCRdb table lists in-frame clones only, not all of them. Here the sample spans 35,000 to 40,000 clones, roughly 94% being singletons. The material sequenced was unsorted PBMCs, taken 4.1 years after starting antiretroviral therapy. The receptors come from a woman aged 45-60 years with HIV.

The V call is TRBV2, the J call TRBJ2-7; no reliable D call. CDR3 length: 11 residues. CDR1 SNHLY and CDR2 FYNNEI come from the germline V gene. V was clipped by 4 bases and J by 2 bases, with 3 bases between them. Here the CDR3 reads CASSVTYEQYF. In DNA form, the CDR3 reads TGTGCCAGCAGTGTTACCTACGAGCAGTACTTC.

The gene calls are TRBV29-1 and TRBJ1-2; TRBD1 matches 7 bases. The CDR3 length is 16 residues. J lost 1 base, V lost 3 bases, and 11 bases had no gene match. The germline V gene has CDR1 SQVTM and CDR2 ANQGSEA. The CDR3 DNA reads TGCAGCGTTGATGCCGGGCCAGGGGGTCTTAACTATGGCTACACCTTC. Its translation: CSVDAGPGGLNYGYTF.

This clone came up once. This chain joins TRBV4-3 and TRBJ2-3; TRBD2 matches at 10 bases. With V trimmed by 4 bases and J by 2 bases, 6 bases remained unmatched. Germline V gene lookup returns CDR1 LGHNA and CDR2 YSLEER. This CDR3 contains 16 residues. For the CDR3, the DNA is TGCGCCAGCAGCCCCGGAGCGGGGGGGTACACAGATACGCAGTATTTT. It translates to CASSPGAGGYTDTQYF.